The entry below gives a single T cell receptor beta chain sequence along with its context. The data were produced by immunoSEQ multiplex PCR, yet TCRdb's version contains in-frame clones alone and is incomplete. Here the sample spans nearly 110,000 clones, around 91% being singletons. The entry originates in a study of T cell responses to AZD1222 COVID-19 vaccine. The length of the CDR3 is 16 residues. V lost 5 bases to trimming and J lost 1 base; unmatched junction nucleotides: 4. CDR1 and CDR2 from the germline V gene are SEHNR and FQNEAQ (reference sequence). The input for sequencing was peripheral blood, taken 28 days after the second AZD1222 dose. This TCR was recovered from an adult who received the AZD1222 COVID-19 vaccine. The gene calls are TRBV7-9 and TRBJ2-7; 14 positions match TRBD2. The CDR3 here is CASSRGLAGESYEQYF. The CDR3 DNA follows: TGTGCCAGCAGCCGGGGACTAGCGGGGGAGTCCTACGAGCAGTACTTC.